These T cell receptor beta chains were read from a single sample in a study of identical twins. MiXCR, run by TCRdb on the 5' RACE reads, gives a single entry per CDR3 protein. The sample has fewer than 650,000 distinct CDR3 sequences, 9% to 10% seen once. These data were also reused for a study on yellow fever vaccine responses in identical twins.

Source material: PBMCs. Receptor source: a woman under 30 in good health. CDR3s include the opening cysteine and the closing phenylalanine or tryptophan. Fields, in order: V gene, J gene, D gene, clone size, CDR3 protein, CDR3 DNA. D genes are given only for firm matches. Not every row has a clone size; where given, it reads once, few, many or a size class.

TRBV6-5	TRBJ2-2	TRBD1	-	CASSSSSGTGDTGELFF	TGTGCCAGCAGTTCGTCGTCCGGGACAGGGGACACCGGGGAGCTGTTTTTT
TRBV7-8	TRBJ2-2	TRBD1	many	CASRRSGTGNTGELFF	TGTGCCAGCAGACGATCCGGGACAGGGAACACCGGGGAGCTGTTTTTT
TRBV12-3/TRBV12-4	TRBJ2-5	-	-	CATEDRQETQYF	TGTGCCACCGAGGACAGACAAGAGACCCAGTACTTC
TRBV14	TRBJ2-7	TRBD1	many	CASSDTTGVSYEQYF	TGTGCCAGCAGCGACACGACAGGGGTCTCCTACGAGCAGTACTTC
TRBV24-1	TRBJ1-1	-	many	CATSDVGNTEAFF	TGTGCCACCAGTGACGTGGGGAACACTGAAGCTTTCTTT
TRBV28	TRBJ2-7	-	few	CASSLIGFGEQYF	TGTGCCAGCAGTTTAATCGGGTTTGGAGAGCAGTACTTC
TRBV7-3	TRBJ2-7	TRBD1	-	CASSLIGQGSYEQYF	TGTGCCAGCAGCTTAATTGGACAGGGTTCCTACGAGCAGTACTTC
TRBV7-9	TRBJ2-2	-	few	CASSPRATNTGELFF	TGTGCCAGCAGCCCTCGTGCGACGAACACCGGGGAGCTGTTTTTT
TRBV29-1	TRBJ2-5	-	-	CSVVGLRGETQYF	TGCAGCGTTGTGGGACTCCGCGGGGAGACCCAGTACTTC
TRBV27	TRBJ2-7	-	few	CASSLSSGIYEQYF	TGTGCCAGCAGTTTATCTTCAGGGATATACGAGCAGTACTTC
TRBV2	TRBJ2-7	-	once	CASNSQESSYEQYF	TGTGCCAGCAACTCTCAGGAGAGCTCCTACGAGCAGTACTTC
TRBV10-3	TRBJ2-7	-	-	CAISERDGLSSYEQYF	TGTGCCATCAGTGAGCGGGACGGATTGAGCTCCTACGAGCAGTACTTC
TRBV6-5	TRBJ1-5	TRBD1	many	CASSSTGGWGYSNQPQHF	TGTGCCAGCAGTTCAACAGGGGGCTGGGGATATAGCAATCAGCCCCAGCATTTT
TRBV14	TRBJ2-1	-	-	CASSQGLWNEQFF	TGTGCCAGCAGCCAAGGATTGTGGAATGAGCAGTTCTTC
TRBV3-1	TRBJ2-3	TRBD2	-	CACSQDSGAGTTDTQYF	TGTGCCTGCAGCCAAGACAGCGGAGCGGGGACCACAGATACGCAGTATTTT
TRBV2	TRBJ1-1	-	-	CASSDYRVINTEAFF	TGTGCCAGCAGCGACTACAGGGTTATCAACACTGAAGCTTTCTTT
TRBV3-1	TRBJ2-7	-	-	CASSQNSGYEQYF	TGTGCCAGCAGCCAAAACTCGGGCTACGAGCAGTACTTC
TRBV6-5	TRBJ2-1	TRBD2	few	CASSYSTGLAGGSQFF	TGTGCCAGCAGTTACTCGACGGGACTAGCGGGAGGTTCGCAGTTCTTC